This passage covers 14 T cell receptor beta chains from one sample sequenced in a study of blood T cell repertoires in COVID-19. The repertoire was sequenced with immunoSEQ multiplex PCR; TCRdb's copy has only in-frame clones and lacks some. Of about 150,000 clones listed, under 90% were seen once; the top ten hold 0.5% to 0.65%. Sequencing was performed on peripheral blood. Receptor source: a man aged 60-69 years with acute or convalescent COVID-19.

This clone was seen only a few times. The chain carries TRBV4-3 and TRBJ2-1, with 13 bases identical to TRBD2. J lost 8 bases, V lost 8 bases, and 6 bases had no gene match. This CDR3 is 14 amino acids long. Per germline, CDR1 LGHNA and CDR2 YSLEER. The CDR3: CASGRTSGGHEQFF. In nucleotides, the CDR3 is TGCGCCAGCGGCCGGACTAGCGGGGGCCATGAGCAGTTCTTC.

The chain combines TRBV27 with TRBJ2-7, with 7 positions matching TRBD2. V gave up 6 bases and J gave up 6 bases; unmatched junction bases: 2. The CDR3 has 11 residues. In germline, CDR1 is MNHEY, CDR2 SMNVEV (reference sequence). CDR3: CASSWEGEQYF. Here the CDR3 DNA reads TGTGCCAGCAGCTGGGAGGGCGAGCAGTACTTC.

The chain employs TRBV4-1 and TRBJ1-1; D gene unclear. Germline CDR1 reads MGHRA; CDR2 reads YSYEKL. The CDR3 is 13 amino acids. V shed 4 bases and J shed 0 bases, with 6 bases lying between them. CDR3 nucleotides: TGCGCCAGCAGCCTTCAGTTGAACACTGAAGCTTTCTTT. Encoded protein: CASSLQLNTEAFF.

The J gene is TRBJ2-1, the V gene TRBV12-3 or TRBV12-4; 9 nucleotides line up with TRBD1. This CDR3 has 13 amino acids. Trimming removed 6 bases from V and 5 bases from J; junction bases left unmatched: 2. This chain's CDR3 is CASRGTGNNEQFF. CDR3 DNA: TGTGCCAGCAGGGGGACAGGGAACAATGAGCAGTTCTTC.

This clone has only a few counts. The CDR3: CASSSGRIDEAFF. The CDR3 DNA reads as TGTGCCAGCAGCTCCGGCAGGATAGATGAAGCTTTCTTT. This chain connects TRBV7-9 to TRBJ1-1; no firm D call. V dropped 4 bases and J dropped 7 bases, with 13 bases sitting between them. Germline-derived CDR1 and CDR2 are SEHNR and FQNEAQ (reference sequence). This CDR3 spans 13 amino acids.

In this sample, this clone turned up a few times. The V and J genes are TRBV10-1 and TRBJ1-4, with TRBD1 matching 9 bases. CDR1 is WNHNN, CDR2 SYGVQD, per germline (reference sequence). CDR3 length equals 14 residues. After removal of 11 bases from V and 2 bases from J, the junction contained 6 bases not matched to a gene. The CDR3 protein is CAGGQGLTNEKLFF. The CDR3 bases are TGCGCCGGAGGACAGGGGCTCACTAATGAAAAACTGTTTTTT.

This clone showed up just a few times. The chain combines TRBV19 with TRBJ1-6; the D is unclear. Trimming stripped 6 bases from V and 9 bases from J, with 9 bases between. CDR3 length: 12 residues. Germline values: CDR1 LNHDA, CDR2 SQIVND (reference sequence). The CDR3 DNA is TGTGCCAGTAGCGAGCGGGGTTCACCCCTCCACTTT. Its translation: CASSERGSPLHF.

The chain employs TRBV7-8 and TRBJ2-2, with unresolved D. With 1 base removed from V and 7 bases from J, the gap between germline ends came to 10 bases. The germline gives CDR1 SGHVS, CDR2 FQNEAQ. The CDR3 loop spans 14 amino acids. The CDR3 is CASSLVHSGGELFF. The CDR3 bases are TGTGCCAGCAGCTTAGTCCATTCCGGCGGGGAGCTGTTTTTT.

The chain combines TRBV19 with TRBJ1-5; weak D call: TRBD1 (5 bases). V lost 3 bases and J lost 2, with 11 bases in between. The CDR3 is made up of 15 amino acids. Germline V lookup: CDR1 LNHDA, CDR2 SQIVND (reference sequence). The CDR3 DNA sequence: TGTGCCAGTAGTATTTCAGGGATAGGCAATCAGCCCCAGCATTTT. Amino acid sequence: CASSISGIGNQPQHF.

The chain recombines TRBV7-9 with TRBJ1-1; possibly TRBD1 for D (5 bases). Germline CDR1 and CDR2: SEHNR and FQNEAQ (reference sequence). The CDR3 consists of 14 residues. The ends were cut back, 2 bases at V and 0 bases at J, with 7 bases in the middle. The CDR3 loop is CASSLQGVNTEAFF. In DNA form, the CDR3 reads TGTGCCAGCAGCTTACAGGGTGTGAACACTGAAGCTTTCTTT.

By sample share, this clone is medium-sized. The CDR3 nucleotides read TGTGCCAGCAGAACCCAGGGAGTGGGGGCAGAAACCCAGTACTTC. Its translation is CASRTQGVGAETQYF. V usage is TRBV6-5 and J usage is TRBJ2-5; possibly TRBD1 for D (6 bases). Trimming shortened V by 6 bases and J by 8 bases, and 22 bases separated the two germline ends. Looked up from germline, CDR1 is MNHEY and CDR2 is SVGAGI. The CDR3 sequence is 15 residues long.

J is TRBJ1-2 and V is TRBV30; D uncertain. Trimming stripped 1 base from V and 8 bases from J, with 11 bases between. CDR3 length: 12 amino acids. Germline V lookup: CDR1 GTSNPN, CDR2 SVGIG (reference sequence). As DNA, the CDR3 is TGTGCCTGGAGTGAGGCGGGAGCCGGCTACACCTTC. Translating it yields CAWSEAGAGYTF.

V is TRBV10-3 and J is TRBJ1-3, with 8 bases that match TRBD1. The J segment lost 14 bases and the V segment lost 0 bases, leaving 9 bases of the junction unmatched. The CDR3 runs 14 residues. Germline CDR1 is ENHRY and CDR2 is SYGVKD. CDR3 in amino acids: CAISESGGQDKVYF. The CDR3 DNA follows: TGTGCCATCAGTGAGTCAGGGGGACAGGACAAGGTATATTTT.

The chain recombines TRBV19 with TRBJ1-5; 7 bases line up with TRBD1. Germline CDR1 and CDR2: LNHDA and SQIVND (reference sequence). Losses at the gene ends were 4 bases for V and 6 bases for J; bases not matched to a gene: 9. The CDR3 extends over 15 amino acids. This chain's CDR3 is CASSTETGKRQPQHF. The CDR3 bases are TGTGCCAGTAGTACCGAGACAGGGAAACGTCAGCCCCAGCATTTT.